Sequencing of this T cell receptor beta chain was carried out in a study of T cells in Graves' hyperthyroidism and ophthalmopathy. Patients aged 18 to 65 had newly diagnosed hyperthyroidism that had lasted under 2 months. Lactation, pregnancy, other autoimmune disease or uncontrolled infection led to exclusion of patients. Fresh 10 ml peripheral blood yielded PBMCs. V lost 2 bases and J 1 base, leaving 8 bases between the germline ends. CDR1 KGHSH and CDR2 LQKENI come from the germline V gene. The CDR3 consists of 14 residues. The source material, RNA transcripts, was used to amplify TCR beta CDR3 regions. The HTBI primer set served for first-round RT-PCR of the TCR CDR3. MiXCR was run by TCRdb on the multiplex PCR reads, yielding one entry per CDR3 protein. The table lists about 760,000 distinct CDR3 sequences, around a third of them singletons.

The V and J genes are TRBV18 and TRBJ1-1; the D gene is possibly TRBD1 (5 bases). The receptor's source is a woman in her 40s with Graves' hyperthyroidism. The sample was blood. CDR3 sequence reads: CASSPIGANTEAFF. As DNA, the CDR3 is TGTGCCAGCTCACCAATTGGGGCGAACACTGAAGCTTTCTTT.